This T cell receptor (beta chain) came from a study of T cell changes during pregnancy in multiple sclerosis (dated by TCRdb to between 2017 and 2020). Broadly, across the study: In women with multiple sclerosis, the researchers looked at how the T cell repertoire shifted as pregnancy progressed.

In the germline V gene, CDR1 corresponds to WSHSY and CDR2 to SAAADI. The CDR3 covers 13 residues, taking in both the cysteine and the phenylalanine. The read is trimmed to its CDR3 DNA, 39 bases read in frame from base 1. Trimming accounts for 6 bases at V and 1 base at J, while the number of junction bases matched to no gene is 2. To prepare the library, the immunoSEQ multiplex PCR assay was applied. Not all clones reach the TCRdb copy of this immuneACCESS table, which keeps in-frame sequences only. Checked studies attribute under half of the gap to unresolved V genes and leave the rest unexplained. Present in this sample are more than 70,000 clones, 93% of which were seen just once. More than 2.5% of the sample lies in the top ten. Details on this clone: The antigen this receptor binds is unknown. Base qualities are not recorded, but no much larger clone differs from it by a single base.

Sample: peripheral blood, taken in the second trimester of pregnancy. The chain is assembled from TRBV10-2 and TRBJ1-2; 7 bases in between match TRBD1. The source is a female donor with multiple sclerosis, enrolled in a pregnancy study. The nucleotide sequence reads TGCGCCAGCAGCCGGGACAGTAACTATGGCTACACCTTC. It codes for CASSRDSNYGYTF.